Below, one T cell receptor beta chain is given with its context. J lost 9 bases, V lost 0 bases, and 8 bases had no gene match. Germline CDR1 is SGHTA and CDR2 is FQGNSA. The CDR3 has 15 amino acids. The data are from a study of blood T cell repertoires in COVID-19. Produced via immunoSEQ multiplex PCR; TCRdb's table is partial and in-frame only. This sample has 200,000 to 250,000 clones; 83% occur once, and the top ten carry 4.8%. Sequenced sample: PBMCs or T cells enriched from blood (not recorded which). The chain joins TRBV7-2 to TRBJ1-2; 9 bases are a match to TRBD1. The TCR was taken from a woman aged 50 to 65 who had been exposed to COVID-19. The CDR3 loop reads CASSLAGQGGISYTF. CDR3 sequence (DNA): TGTGCCAGCAGCTTAGCGGGACAGGGAGGCATTAGCTACACCTTC.